The T cell receptor beta chain described here comes from a study of cytomegalovirus exposure and HLA in healthy donors (dated by TCRdb to 2016 to 2017). The study in broad terms: The roughly 670 repertoires of the first cohort and the 95 to 150 validation repertoires were produced on the same platform, according to a later analysis. The study aimed to test whether signatures of past pathogen exposure could be identified by cataloging public T cell receptors. In addition to the first cohort of roughly 700 subjects, a separate validation cohort of over 90 different subjects was used. The study combined high-throughput TCR immunosequencing, statistical association of individual TCRs with disease status, and machine learning to predict cytomegalovirus infection status. General study outcomes and caveats: The classifier was reported to diagnose cytomegalovirus status with high specificity and sensitivity in both the original and validation cohorts. The authors suggested that the approach could potentially be generalized to other disease states and immunological phenotypes. Three of the identified cytomegalovirus-associated TCR beta chains were confirmed in vitro to be specific for cytomegalovirus antigens. A total of some 180 TCR beta chains were listed by the study as associated with cytomegalovirus. All 110 or so repertoires were used to score co-occurrence in the validation cohort in a later analysis, because that analysis had no HLA typing for the cohort. Of the cluster scores, approximately 94% were above 0 in a later analysis, which found that TCRs clustered in the first cohort also tended to co-occur in the roughly 130 validation repertoires. Across donors, most TCR sequences were observed very rarely, whereas some public TCRs were present in many individuals.

The library was obtained by the immunoSEQ multiplex PCR assay. The authors processed their data as follows. A statistical classification framework was developed to diagnose cytomegalovirus status using the catalog of TCR beta chain sequences. Imported from immuneACCESS, the table was reduced by TCRdb to in-frame sequences with V and J called. These copies leave out some clones; in studies compared against another copy, an unresolved V gene accounts for under half, and the cause of the remainder is not known. That table supplies the V and J calls and clone size; D and trimming were determined from the DNA. The sample table shows roughly 120,000 clones, and roughly 90% are seen once. Under 1.5% of the sample comes from the top ten. Taken from the germline V gene (reference sequence), the CDR1 and CDR2 loops are LNHDA and SQIVND. The CDR3 spans 16 residues, from the cysteine through the phenylalanine. This entry keeps only the CDR3 DNA: 48 bases, framed from base 1. For this chain, trimming is 1 base at the V end and 1 base at the J end, and the number of junction bases without a gene match is 3.

For this clone: Which antigen it targets is not known. The record has no base qualities; no much larger clone is one base away.

Separate from the roughly 700-subject first cohort, the validation cohort of 95 to 150 subjects was the group to which the donors belonged. This receptor chain uses TRBV19 and TRBJ1-5, with 8 bases in between that match TRBD1. This receptor was identified in a woman younger than 45 in good health and CMV-seropositive. The source material was PBMCs. For the CDR3, the sequence is CASSIGDRLSNQPQHF. DNA sequence: TGTGCCAGTAGTATAGGGGACAGGCTCAGCAATCAGCCCCAGCATTTT.